The 20 T cell receptor beta chains in this list originate from one sample, sequenced in a study of glioma-infiltrating T cells. Amplification of TCR alpha and beta CDR3 regions from RNA used iRepertoire nested multiplex PCR. TCRdb reanalysed the multiplex PCR reads using MiXCR and keeps one entry per CDR3 protein. The sample lists around 130,000 distinct CDR3 sequences; around 25% were seen once. Sequences were obtained from glioma tissue, nonneoplastic brain tissue, or PBMCs (not recorded which). These receptors came from a human donor with low-grade glioma or glioblastoma, undergoing nonglioma brain surgery, or in good health (not recorded which).

This clonotype has a count of ten or more. This chain links TRBV20-1 with TRBJ2-2; no clear D. CDR3 length equals 14 residues. The ends were cut back, 0 bases at V and 5 bases at J, with 10 bases in the middle. Germline values: CDR1 DFQATT, CDR2 SNEGSKA (reference sequence). For the CDR3, the DNA is TGCAGTGCTAGAGATCGGGCCACAACCGGGGAGCTGTTTTTT. Translation: CSARDRATTGELFF.

In the case of this clonotype: A much larger clonotype is one base distant, so this may be a read error. The CDR3 DNA follows: TGTGCCAGCAGTTTGGACACCATGACCGTCGACCCACAGTACTTC. Its protein is CASSLDTMTVDPQYF. The V and J genes are TRBV6-5 and TRBJ2-4; possibly TRBD1 for D (5 bases). CDR3 length equals 15 residues. Between the trimmed V and J ends, which lost 4 bases and 13 bases, there was a span of 23 bases. The germline CDR1 and CDR2 sequences are MNHEY and SVGAGI.

In this sample, this clonotype turned up a few times. The chain is built from TRBV6-2 or TRBV6-3 and TRBJ2-7; D remains ambiguous. The CDR3 length is 15 residues. Trimming removed 0 bases from V and 0 bases from J, with 9 bases in between. From germline, CDR1 is MNHEY and CDR2 SVGEGT. The CDR3 sequence is CASSYSGASSYEQYV. In DNA, the CDR3 is TGTGCCAGCAGTTACTCAGGCGCGAGCTCCTACGAGCAGTACGTC.

This clonotype was counted at least ten times. The chain joins TRBV7-2 to TRBJ2-1; 9 positions agree with TRBD1. Germline V gene data show CDR1 as SGHTA and CDR2 as FQGNSA. The junction had 8 bases not matched to a gene; V was cut back by 3 bases and J by 8 bases. This CDR3 spans 15 amino acids. CDR3 region: CASSFSGTGSYEQFF. CDR3 coding DNA: TGTGCCAGCAGCTTCTCCGGGACAGGGTCTTATGAGCAGTTCTTC.

This clonotype was counted ten times or more. The chain links TRBV28 to TRBJ2-7, with D perhaps given as TRBD1 or TRBD2 (5 bases each). This CDR3 is built from 12 residues. With 2 bases removed from V and 5 bases from J, the gap between germline ends came to 7 bases. CDR1 and CDR2 from the germline V gene are MDHEN and SYDVKM. The CDR3 loop is CASSLMGDEQYV. The CDR3 DNA follows: TGTGCCAGCAGTTTAATGGGGGACGAGCAGTACGTC.

This clonotype was seen a single time. V and J are TRBV10-3 and TRBJ2-7; a possible D gene is TRBD2 (6 bases). Germline CDR1 is ENHRY and CDR2 is SYGVKD. The germline V and J ends were trimmed by 5 bases and 2 bases, with 13 bases remaining between them. The CDR3 is 14 amino acids. CDR3 nucleotide sequence: TGTGCCATCAGTCCCGGGACTGCCCCCTACGAGCAGTACGTC. This codes for CAISPGTAPYEQYV.

This clonotype has only a few counts. This chain links TRBV28 with TRBJ1-1; a weak D match, TRBD1 (5 bases). Germline V lookup: CDR1 MDHEN, CDR2 SYDVKM. Trimming cost V 6 bases and J 9 bases, with 17 bases left between them. The CDR3 consists of 13 residues. The CDR3 loop reads CASRLKTGTQAFF. CDR3 DNA sequence: TGTGCCAGCAGACTAAAAACCGGGACCCAAGCTTTCTTT.

This clonotype was counted ten times or more. CDR3 sequence: CASRGTGQTEAFF. The CDR3 region has the DNA TGTGCCAGCAGGGGGACAGGCCAAACTGAAGCTTTCTTT. The V gene is TRBV6-1, the J gene TRBJ1-1; 8 bases fit TRBD1. CDR3 length: 13 amino acids. The V gene end was trimmed by 6 bases and the J gene end by 5 bases; junction bases not matched to a gene: 5. Germline V gives CDR1 MNHNS, CDR2 SASEGT.

This clonotype was detected ten times or more. V gene TRBV6-1 combines with J gene TRBJ2-7; D unclear. The CDR3 has 14 amino acids. Germline CDR1 reads MNHNS; CDR2 reads SASEGT. V gave up 7 bases and J gave up 0 bases, with 13 bases separating them. This CDR3 is CASIVSGSSYEQYV. CDR3 coding DNA: TGTGCCAGCATCGTCTCGGGCAGCTCCTACGAGCAGTACGTC.

This clonotype showed up many times. V is TRBV20-1 and J is TRBJ1-1; D not certain. CDR3 length: 14 residues. The ends were cut back, 6 bases at V and 0 bases at J, with 14 bases in the middle. In germline, CDR1 is DFQATT, CDR2 SNEGSKA (reference sequence). The CDR3 nucleotides read TGCAGTGCCCCCATGAGGCTTCTGAACACTGAAGCTTTCTTT. Protein: CSAPMRLLNTEAFF.

Worth noting for this clonotype: This may come from a read error, since a much larger clone is one base off. V usage is TRBV7-2 and J usage is TRBJ2-1; 8 positions match TRBD2. Germline CDR1 is SGHTA and CDR2 is FQGNSA. The CDR3 is 14 residues long. V gave up 1 base and J gave up 8 bases; unmatched junction bases: 4. The CDR3 region is CASSLGISGDEQFF. In nucleotides, the CDR3 is TGTGCCAGCAGCTTAGGAATTAGCGGGGATGAGCAGTTCTTC.

This clonotype appeared many times. The chain carries TRBV20-1 and TRBJ1-1; perhaps TRBD1 as D (6 bases). The CDR3 consists of 13 residues. V lost 7 bases to trimming and J lost 2 bases, with 14 bases between them. Germline V gene data show CDR1 as DFQATT and CDR2 as SNEGSKA (reference sequence). The CDR3 DNA reads as TGCAGTGTCCCCGGGACACTTAACACTGAAGCTTTCTTT. Protein: CSVPGTLNTEAFF.

The gene calls are TRBV18 and TRBJ1-1, with TRBD1 matching over 9 bases. CDR3 length: 14 amino acids. Germline V gives CDR1 KGHSH, CDR2 LQKENI. Trimming took 4 bases from V and 5 from J; bases not matched to a gene: 5. DNA for the CDR3: TGTGCCAGCTCACAGGGACAGGGTGGTACTGAAGCTTTCTTT. Amino acids: CASSQGQGGTEAFF.

This clonotype was seen ten or more times. The chain joins TRBV6-2 or TRBV6-3 to TRBJ2-1, with 8 bases aligning to TRBD2. There are 15 residues in the CDR3. V was pared by 7 bases and J by 7 bases, with 12 bases of the junction left unmatched. Germline CDR1 and CDR2: MNHEY and SVGEGT. The CDR3 DNA sequence: TGTGCCAGCACCTCCGGGACTAGGGTTGGAAATGAGCAGTTCTTC. The encoded protein is CASTSGTRVGNEQFF.

This chain joins TRBV28 and TRBJ2-7, with TRBD1 as a possible D gene (5 bases). CDR3 size: 12 residues. Germline V lookup: CDR1 MDHEN, CDR2 SYDVKM. CDR3 loop: CASSPPGFEKYV. Here the CDR3 DNA reads TGTGCCAGCAGTCCCCCAGGGTTCGAGAAGTACGTC.

A word on this clonotype: This clone may be a read error of a much larger clone one base away. The chain links TRBV27 to TRBJ2-6, with unresolved D. Germline values: CDR1 MNHEY, CDR2 SMNVEV (reference sequence). The CDR3 totals 15 residues. The CDR3 region is CTSIFFLSGANVLTF. DNA of the CDR3: TGTACCAGCATCTTCTTTCTCTCTGGGGCCAACGTCCTGACTTTC.

With regard to this clonotype: The CDR3 carries no conserved terminal phenylalanine or tryptophan, so it likely arises from a read error. This sequence joins TRBV7-7 and TRBJ2-5; TRBD1 matches at 10 bases. This CDR3 spans 15 amino acids. CDR1 is SSHAT, CDR2 FNYEAQ, per germline (reference sequence). J gave up 1 base and V 9 bases, and 8 bases lay outside the gene matches. The CDR3 DNA sequence: TGTGCCAGTTCGGACAGGGGGGGACCCCAAGAGACCCAGTACTTA. This codes for CASSDRGGPQETQYL.

The V call is TRBV5-4, the J call TRBJ1-3; no reliable D call. The V and J ends lost 1 base and 0 bases respectively, with 11 bases between them. The germline V gene encodes CDR1 SGHNT and CDR2 YYREEE (reference sequence). CDR3 length: 16 residues. DNA of the CDR3: TGTGCCAGCAGCTTGAGAATCCGCAACTCTGGAAACACCATATATTTT. Encoded protein: CASSLRIRNSGNTIYF.

The rearrangement links TRBV5-6 to TRBJ1-3, with no clear D. The ends were cut back, 8 bases at V and 4 bases at J, with 19 bases in the middle. CDR1 and CDR2 from the germline V gene are SGHDT and YYEEEE. This CDR3 contains 15 residues. The DNA for the CDR3 is TGTGCCAGTACGGTATTGGCCGTGGGAGGAAACACCATATATTTT. Translating it yields CASTVLAVGGNTIYF.

This clonotype came up a few times. This chain connects TRBV25-1 to TRBJ1-1; D remains ambiguous. Germline CDR1 reads MGHDK; CDR2 reads SYGVNS. This CDR3 is 14 amino acids long. V was pared by 3 bases and J by 10 bases, with 18 bases between. The chain's CDR3 is CASSDHQVGGVAFF. The CDR3 nucleotides read TGTGCCAGCAGTGACCACCAGGTGGGCGGCGTAGCTTTCTTT. The full variable domain, its missing parts supplied by reference TRBV25-1 and TRBJ1-1, is EADIYQTPRYLVIGTGKKITLECSQTMGHDKMYWYQQDPGMELHLIHYSYGVNSTEKGDLSSESTVSRIRTEHFPLTLESARPSHTSQYLCASSDHQVGGVAFFGQGTRLTVV.